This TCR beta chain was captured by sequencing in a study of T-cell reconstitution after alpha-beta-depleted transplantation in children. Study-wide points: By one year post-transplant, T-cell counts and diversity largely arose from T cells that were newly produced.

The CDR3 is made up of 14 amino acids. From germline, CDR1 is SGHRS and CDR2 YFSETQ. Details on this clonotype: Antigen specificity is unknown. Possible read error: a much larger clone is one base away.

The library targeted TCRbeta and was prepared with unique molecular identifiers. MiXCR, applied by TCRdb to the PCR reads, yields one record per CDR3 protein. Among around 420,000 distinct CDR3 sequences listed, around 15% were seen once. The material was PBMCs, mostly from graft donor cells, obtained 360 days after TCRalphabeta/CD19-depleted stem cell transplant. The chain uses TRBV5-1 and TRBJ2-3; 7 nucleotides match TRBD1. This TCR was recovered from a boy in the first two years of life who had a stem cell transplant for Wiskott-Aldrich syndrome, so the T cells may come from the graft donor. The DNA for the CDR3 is TGCGTCAGCAGCTTTACAGGGGTGGCAGATACGCAGTATTTT. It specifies CVSSFTGVADTQYF.